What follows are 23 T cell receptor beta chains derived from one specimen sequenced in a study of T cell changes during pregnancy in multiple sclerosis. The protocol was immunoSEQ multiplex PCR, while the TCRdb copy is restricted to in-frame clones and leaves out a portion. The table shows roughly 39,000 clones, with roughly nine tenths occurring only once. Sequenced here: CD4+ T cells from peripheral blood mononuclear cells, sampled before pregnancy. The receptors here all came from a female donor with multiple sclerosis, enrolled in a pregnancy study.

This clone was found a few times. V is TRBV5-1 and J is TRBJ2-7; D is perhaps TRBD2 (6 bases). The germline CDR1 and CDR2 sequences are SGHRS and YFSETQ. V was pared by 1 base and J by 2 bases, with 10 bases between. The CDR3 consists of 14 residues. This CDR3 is CASSLTGVPYEQYF. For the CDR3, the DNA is TGCGCCAGCAGCTTGACGGGAGTCCCCTACGAGCAGTACTTC.

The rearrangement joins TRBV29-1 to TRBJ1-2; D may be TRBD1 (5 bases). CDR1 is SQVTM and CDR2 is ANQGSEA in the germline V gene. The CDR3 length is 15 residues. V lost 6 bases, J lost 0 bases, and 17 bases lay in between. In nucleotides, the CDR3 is TGCAGCGTCGGGGGACTTCGGTCCGCTAACTATGGCTACACCTTC. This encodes CSVGGLRSANYGYTF.

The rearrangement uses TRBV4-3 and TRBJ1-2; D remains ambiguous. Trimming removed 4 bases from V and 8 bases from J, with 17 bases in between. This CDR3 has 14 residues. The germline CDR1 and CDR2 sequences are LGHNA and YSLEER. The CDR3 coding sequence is TGCGCCAGCAGCCCCGGACTCACCACCGAGGGCTACACCTTC. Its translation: CASSPGLTTEGYTF.

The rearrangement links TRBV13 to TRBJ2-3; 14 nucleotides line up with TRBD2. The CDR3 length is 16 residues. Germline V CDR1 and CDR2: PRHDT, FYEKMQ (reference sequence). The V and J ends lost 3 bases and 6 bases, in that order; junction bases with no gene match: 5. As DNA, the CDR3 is TGTGCCAGCAGCTTGACTAGCGGGAGGGCCACGGATACGCAGTATTTT. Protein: CASSLTSGRATDTQYF.

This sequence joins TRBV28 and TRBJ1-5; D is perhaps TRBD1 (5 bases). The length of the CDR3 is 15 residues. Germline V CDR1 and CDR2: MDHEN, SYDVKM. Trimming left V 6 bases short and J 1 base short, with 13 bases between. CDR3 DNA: TGTGCCAGCAGGCCAAGACAGCTGAGCAATCAGCCCCAGCATTTT. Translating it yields CASRPRQLSNQPQHF.

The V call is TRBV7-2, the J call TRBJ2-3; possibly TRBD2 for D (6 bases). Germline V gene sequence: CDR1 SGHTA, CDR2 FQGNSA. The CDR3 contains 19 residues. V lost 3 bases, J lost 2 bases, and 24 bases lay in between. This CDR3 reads CASSFTTSSGSGYTDTQYF. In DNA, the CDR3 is TGTGCCAGCAGCTTCACCACTAGCTCAGGATCGGGTTACACAGATACGCAGTATTTT.

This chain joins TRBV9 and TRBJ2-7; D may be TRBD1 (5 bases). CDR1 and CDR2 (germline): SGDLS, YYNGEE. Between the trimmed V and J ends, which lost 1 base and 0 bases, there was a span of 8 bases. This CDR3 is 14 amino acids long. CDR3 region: CASSVTGYSYEQYF. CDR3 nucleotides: TGTGCCAGCAGCGTAACAGGTTACTCCTACGAGCAGTACTTC.

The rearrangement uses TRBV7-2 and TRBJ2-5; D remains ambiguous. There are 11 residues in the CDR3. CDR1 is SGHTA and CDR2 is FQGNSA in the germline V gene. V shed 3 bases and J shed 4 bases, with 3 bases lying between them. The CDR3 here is CASSFRETQYF. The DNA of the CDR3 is TGTGCCAGCAGCTTCCGAGAGACCCAGTACTTC.

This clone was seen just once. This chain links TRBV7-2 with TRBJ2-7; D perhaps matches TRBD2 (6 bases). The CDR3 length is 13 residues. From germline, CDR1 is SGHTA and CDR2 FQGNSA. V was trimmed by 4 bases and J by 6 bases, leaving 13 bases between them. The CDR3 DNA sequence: TGTGCCAGCAGCTCTGGGGTGGGGGGCGAGCAGTACTTC. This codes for CASSSGVGGEQYF.

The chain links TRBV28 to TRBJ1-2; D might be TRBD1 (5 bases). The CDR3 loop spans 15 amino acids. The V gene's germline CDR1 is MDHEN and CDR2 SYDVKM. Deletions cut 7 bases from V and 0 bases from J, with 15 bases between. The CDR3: CASTHGGKANYGYTF. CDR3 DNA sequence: TGTGCCAGCACCCACGGGGGTAAAGCTAACTATGGCTACACCTTC.

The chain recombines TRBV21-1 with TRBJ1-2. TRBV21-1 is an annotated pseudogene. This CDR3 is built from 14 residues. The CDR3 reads CASSKEQNSYGYTF. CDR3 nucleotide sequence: TGTGCCAGCAGCAAAGAGCAAAATAGCTATGGCTACACCTTC.

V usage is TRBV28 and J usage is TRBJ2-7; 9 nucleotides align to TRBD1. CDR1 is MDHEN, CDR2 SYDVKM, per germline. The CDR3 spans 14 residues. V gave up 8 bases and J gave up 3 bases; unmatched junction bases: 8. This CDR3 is CASERGDRDYEQYF. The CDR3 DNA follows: TGTGCCAGCGAGCGCGGGGACAGGGACTACGAGCAGTACTTC.

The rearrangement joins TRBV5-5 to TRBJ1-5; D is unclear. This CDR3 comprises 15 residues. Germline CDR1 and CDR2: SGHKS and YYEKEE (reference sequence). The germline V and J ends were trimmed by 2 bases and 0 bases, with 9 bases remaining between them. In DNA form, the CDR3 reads TGTGCCAGCAGCTTCGGACTGTATAGCAATCAGCCCCAGCATTTT. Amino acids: CASSFGLYSNQPQHF.

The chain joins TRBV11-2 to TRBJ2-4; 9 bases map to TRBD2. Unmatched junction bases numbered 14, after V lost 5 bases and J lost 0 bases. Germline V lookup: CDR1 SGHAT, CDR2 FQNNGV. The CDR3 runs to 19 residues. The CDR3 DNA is TGTGCCAGCAGCCCATCTTTGGGGCTAGCGGGGCTAGCCAAAAACATTCAGTACTTC. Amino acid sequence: CASSPSLGLAGLAKNIQYF.

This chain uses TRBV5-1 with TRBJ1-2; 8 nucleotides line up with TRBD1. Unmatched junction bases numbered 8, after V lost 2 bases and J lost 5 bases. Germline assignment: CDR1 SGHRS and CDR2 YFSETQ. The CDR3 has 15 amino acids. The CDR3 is CASSLGQGLNYGYTF. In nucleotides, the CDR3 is TGCGCCAGCAGCTTAGGACAGGGTCTAAATTATGGCTACACCTTC.

CDR3 in amino acids: CASSAPGQGSSYEQYF. The CDR3 region has the DNA TGTGCCAGCAGTGCCCCTGGACAGGGTAGCTCCTACGAGCAGTACTTC. This chain links TRBV6-6 with TRBJ2-7; 8 bases match TRBD1. V gave up 5 bases and J gave up 0 bases; unmatched junction bases: 9. Per the germline V gene, CDR1 is MNHNY and CDR2 is SVGAGI (reference sequence). This CDR3 contains 16 residues.

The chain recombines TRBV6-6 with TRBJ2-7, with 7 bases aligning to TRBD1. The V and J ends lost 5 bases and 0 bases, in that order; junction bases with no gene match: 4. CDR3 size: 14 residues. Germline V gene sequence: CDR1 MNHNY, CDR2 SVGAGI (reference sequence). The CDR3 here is CASSPRDSSYEQYF. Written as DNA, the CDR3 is TGTGCCAGCAGTCCCCGGGACAGCTCCTACGAGCAGTACTTC.

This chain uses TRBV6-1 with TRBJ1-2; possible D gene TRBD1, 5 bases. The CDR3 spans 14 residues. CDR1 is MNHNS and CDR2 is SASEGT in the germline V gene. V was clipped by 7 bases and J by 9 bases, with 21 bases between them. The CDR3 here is CASTPGGGLLSYTF. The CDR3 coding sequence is TGTGCCAGCACCCCGGGGGGGGGTTTGTTGAGCTACACCTTC.

Here the CDR3 reads CASSPSGGVYEQYF. DNA of the CDR3: TGTGCCAGCAGCCCTAGTGGGGGGGTCTACGAGCAGTACTTC. The chain joins TRBV11-2 to TRBJ2-7, with 7 bases lining up with TRBD2. The V segment lost 5 bases and the J segment 3 bases; nucleotides outside the gene matches: 7. The CDR3 is 14 residues long. Germline V gene lookup returns CDR1 SGHAT and CDR2 FQNNGV.

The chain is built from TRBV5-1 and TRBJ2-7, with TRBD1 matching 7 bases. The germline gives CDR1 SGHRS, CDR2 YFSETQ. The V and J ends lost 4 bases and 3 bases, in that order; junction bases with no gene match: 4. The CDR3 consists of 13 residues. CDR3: CASSEGTDYEQYF. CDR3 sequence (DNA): TGCGCCAGCAGCGAAGGGACAGACTACGAGCAGTACTTC.

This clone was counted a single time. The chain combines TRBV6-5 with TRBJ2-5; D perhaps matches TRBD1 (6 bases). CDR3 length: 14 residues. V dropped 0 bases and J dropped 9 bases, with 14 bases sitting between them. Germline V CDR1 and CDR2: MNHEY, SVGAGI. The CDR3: CASSYSYRVVAQYF. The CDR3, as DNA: TGTGCCAGCAGTTACTCCTACAGGGTGGTGGCCCAGTACTTC.

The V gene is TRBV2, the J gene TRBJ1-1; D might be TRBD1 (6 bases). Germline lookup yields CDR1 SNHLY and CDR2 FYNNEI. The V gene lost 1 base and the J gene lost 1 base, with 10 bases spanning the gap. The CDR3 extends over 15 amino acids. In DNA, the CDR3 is TGTGCCAGCAGTGAAGTTAGGACAGAGAACACTGAAGCTTTCTTT. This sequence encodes CASSEVRTENTEAFF.

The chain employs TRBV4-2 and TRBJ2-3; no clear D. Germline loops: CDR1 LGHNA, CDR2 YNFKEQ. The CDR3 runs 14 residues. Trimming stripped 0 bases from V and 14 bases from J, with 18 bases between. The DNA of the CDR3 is TGTGCCAGCAGCCAAGATCTAGAGCGTTTAAGGCCGTATTTT. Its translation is CASSQDLERLRPYF.